This T cell receptor beta chain was obtained from a study of blood T cell repertoires in COVID-19. The table came from immunoSEQ multiplex PCR; TCRdb's copy has only in-frame clones and leaves some out. Here the sample spans a few hundred thousand clones, around 90% being singletons. Participant-reported clinical history was the basis for cohort assignment. This clone occurred a few times. The sequence was obtained from a human donor in a cohort exposed to, infected with or recovered from COVID-19 (not recorded which). The donor label of this sample is uncertain. Sequencing was carried out using PBMCs or T cells enriched from blood (not recorded which).

CDR3 loop: CASSPPSLAGGYNEQFF. As DNA, the CDR3 is TGTGCCAGCTCACCACCGTCGCTAGCGGGGGGGTACAATGAGCAGTTCTTC. The chain couples TRBV18 to TRBJ2-1; the match to TRBD2 covers 12 bases. Germline V gives CDR1 KGHSH, CDR2 LQKENI. The CDR3 is 17 amino acids. V lost 0 bases, J lost 4 bases, and 4 bases stayed unmatched.